The 2 T cell receptor beta chains reported below all come from one sample, sequenced in a study of CD8+CD57+ T cells in acquired aplastic anemia. Profiling that covered TCR beta VDJ and CDR3 relied on genomic DNA as its template. TCRdb recomputed calls from the reads with MiXCR, one row per CDR3 protein. The data show 300,000 or so distinct CDR3 sequences, 50% to 70% seen once. Sequenced: sorted CD4+, CD8+, or CD8+CD57+ T cells (not recorded which) from PBMCs. All receptors derive from a human donor with severe aplastic anemia or a healthy control (not recorded which).

This chain joins TRBV7-3 and TRBJ1-3; 7 nucleotides agree with TRBD1. The CDR3 covers 12 residues. In germline, CDR1 is SGHTA, CDR2 FQGTGA. V was pared by 1 base and J by 16 bases, with 7 bases of the junction left unmatched. The CDR3 region is CASSLRGGALYF. In nucleotides, the CDR3 is TGTGCCAGCAGCTTAAGAGGGGGCGCCTTGTATTTT.

This clonotype occurred once. The CDR3: CASSIGGGETQYF. DNA of the CDR3: TGTGCCAGTAGTATAGGCGGGGGTGAGACCCAGTACTTC. This chain links TRBV19 with TRBJ2-5; TRBD2 matches at 7 bases. Germline V gene lookup returns CDR1 LNHDA and CDR2 SQIVND (reference sequence). The CDR3 runs 13 residues. V was pared by 1 base and J by 5 bases, with 1 base of the junction left unmatched. Variable domain in full (rest from reference TRBV19 and TRBJ2-5): DGGITQSPKYLFRKEGQNVTLSCEQNLNHDAMYWYRQDPGQGLRLIYYSQIVNDFQKGDIAEGYSVSREKKESFPLTVTSAQKNPTAFYLCASSIGGGETQYFGPGTRLLVL.